Listed below are T cell receptor beta chains from one sample, sequenced in a study of cytomegalovirus exposure and HLA in healthy donors. The protocol was immunoSEQ multiplex PCR, while the TCRdb copy is restricted to in-frame clones and leaves out a portion. The data show about 160,000 clones, about 85% seen once. Sequenced: PBMCs. All receptors come from a man aged 18 to 35 in good health and CMV-seropositive. Both conserved end residues are part of each CDR3. The D gene is left open where the match is weak. Clone size appears in some rows only: once, few, many, or a class for an expanded clone.

len	abundance	d_gene	j_gene	v_gene	CDR3aa	CDR3nt
12	.	.	TRBJ1-1	TRBV5-8	CASSPPGLEAFF	TGTGCCAGCAGTCCACCGGGACTGGAGGCTTTCTTT
16	.	.	TRBJ1-1	TRBV18	CASSPPSGQRSREAFF	TGTGCCAGCTCACCACCGTCCGGACAGCGAAGTAGAGAAGCTTTCTTT
14	.	.	TRBJ2-7	TRBV7-2	CASSLVQGSYEQYF	TGTGCCAGCAGCTTAGTCCAGGGGTCCTACGAGCAGTACTTC
16	.	TRBD1	TRBJ1-1	TRBV27	CASSLVGQGKNTEAFF	TGTGCCAGCAGTTTGGTAGGACAGGGGAAGAACACTGAAGCTTTCTTT
14	.	.	TRBJ2-7	TRBV9	CASSVGQSSYEQYF	TGTGCCAGCAGCGTTGGGCAGAGCTCCTACGAGCAGTACTTC
15	few	TRBD1	TRBJ1-6	TRBV5-4	CASSIRDRDGSPLHF	TGTGCCAGCAGCATCCGGGACAGGGACGGTTCACCCCTCCACTTT
14	.	TRBD1	TRBJ1-5	TRBV27	CASSRGTGAQPQHF	TGTGCCAGCAGTCGCGGGACAGGGGCTCAGCCCCAGCATTTT
15	.	.	TRBJ1-1	TRBV27	CASRPPGQRKTEAFF	TGTGCCAGCAGGCCTCCGGGACAAAGAAAAACTGAAGCTTTCTTT
15	.	.	TRBJ2-7	TRBV7-6	CASSLDAVGSYEQYF	TGTGCCAGCAGCTTAGATGCAGTTGGCAGCTACGAGCAGTACTTC
14	.	.	TRBJ1-2	TRBV13	CASSLYRALGGYTF	TGTGCCAGCAGCTTATACAGGGCTTTGGGGGGCTACACCTTC
12	.	.	TRBJ1-5	TRBV7-2	CASSFPGQPQHF	TGTGCCAGCAGCTTTCCAGGACAGCCCCAGCATTTT
17	.	.	TRBJ1-1	TRBV7-8	CASSLVLLGAFDTEAFF	TGTGCCAGCAGCTTAGTGTTATTAGGGGCGTTTGACACTGAAGCTTTCTTT
13	few	.	TRBJ1-2	TRBV9	CASSVQGNDGYTF	TGTGCCAGCAGCGTACAGGGAAACGATGGCTACACCTTC
14	.	.	TRBJ2-5	TRBV7-6	CASTLTGEAETQYF	TGTGCCAGCACCCTAACAGGGGAGGCGGAGACCCAGTACTTC
13	.	.	TRBJ1-2	TRBV2	CASSERQGYGYTF	TGTGCCAGCAGTGAACGGCAGGGCTATGGCTACACCTTC
14	.	.	TRBJ2-4	TRBV11-2	CASSSSGGTGIQYF	TGTGCCAGCAGCTCGTCCGGAGGGACTGGCATTCAGTACTTC
13	.	TRBD1	TRBJ2-7	TRBV6-6	CASSRDRDSEQYF	TGTGCCAGCAGCCGTGACAGGGACAGCGAGCAGTACTTC
17	.	.	TRBJ2-1	TRBV30	CAWSVPISGDWGVKEFF	TGTGCCTGGAGTGTACCTATATCTGGGGACTGGGGGGTTAAGGAGTTCTTC
12	.	.	TRBJ2-1	TRBV25-1	CASSKGGHEQFF	TGTGCCAGCTCTAAAGGAGGGCATGAGCAGTTCTTC
15	.	.	TRBJ2-7	TRBV18	CASSPGAGASYEQYF	TGTGCCAGCTCCCCAGGGGCAGGGGCGTCCTACGAGCAGTACTTC